This T cell receptor (beta chain) comes out of a study of blood T cell repertoires in COVID-19. The overall study: Samples of COVID-19 (acute and convalescent) were obtained from the United States, Italy and Spain. From T cells, B-cell-depleted T cells, or PBMCs came the material, which was cDNA or gDNA.

The germline V gene has CDR1 MGHRA and CDR2 YSYEKL. The trim removed 7 bases at V and 1 base at J, leaving 13 bases unmatched. The CDR3 spans 19 residues. Original handling: Using reference gene primer amplification, nucleated cell counts were estimated. This table comes from immunoSEQ multiplex PCR, and its TCRdb copy is limited to in-frame clones, with some not included. V and J calls and clone size come straight from that table; D and trimming were deduced from the DNA. The table has approximately 190,000 clones, around 77% seen once. The specimen was peripheral blood. The sequence was obtained from a man in his 60s with active or convalescent COVID-19. The V and J genes are TRBV4-1 and TRBJ2-1; TRBD2 aligns across 13 bases. CDR3 DNA: TGCGCCAGCACCCCCCTGGGACTAGCGGGACAGTCTTCCTACAATGAGCAGTTCTTC. Its protein product is CASTPLGLAGQSSYNEQFF.